This T cell receptor beta chain came from a study of early stage breast cancer tumors. Study-wide background: Most of the 16 invasive tumors were ER+, PR+ and HER2-.

Repertoires were generated with immunoSEQ multiplex PCR, while TCRdb's copy carries only in-frame clones and drops some. The sample contains 40,000 to 60,000 clones, 83% of which appear only once. Remarks on this clone: Its antigen is currently unknown.

Findings of the study overall: Comparing each tissue with blood distinguished tumor from normal in about 90% of the 16 patients. Functional markers like CD4, CD8 and FOXP3 were missed in bulk sequencing.

Specimen: blood. The origin of this receptor is a person aged 50 to 59 with breast cancer.

CDR3 in DNA: TGTGCCAGCCTTAGCGGTGGGCAGGGTGCTGGAGCTTTCTTT. Its protein product is CASLSGGQGAGAFF. This chain links TRBV28 with TRBJ1-1, with a tentative D call TRBD1 (5 bases). CDR3 length equals 14 residues. The germline CDR1 and CDR2 sequences are MDHEN and SYDVKM. The germline V and J ends were trimmed by 8 bases and 10 bases, with 23 bases remaining between them.